The 5 T cell receptor beta chains in this list originate from one sample, sequenced in a study of CD8 T cells in Susac syndrome. It was with random hexamers that about 0.45 to 1 ug RNA was reverse transcribed. MiXCR, run by TCRdb on the immunoSEQ multiplex PCR reads, gives a single entry per CDR3 protein. The table lists around 220,000 distinct CDR3 sequences, approximately 90% of them singletons. The sequenced sample was CD8+ T cells from PBMCs. All receptors come from a human donor with multiple sclerosis.

The chain combines TRBV21-1 with TRBJ2-7; TRBD1, the D gene given by the table, was not confirmed from the DNA. TRBV21-1 is an annotated pseudogene. There are 16 residues in the CDR3. CDR3 coding DNA: TGTGCCAGCAGCAGGACAGGCGCTGCGGCCCCCTACGAGCAGTACTTC. Amino acids: CASSRTGAAAPYEQYF.

This rearrangement joins TRBV30 to TRBJ2-2; the match to TRBD2 covers 9 bases. The CDR3 spans 13 residues. Per the germline V gene, CDR1 is GTSNPN and CDR2 is SVGIG (reference sequence). The ends lost 1 base at V and 6 bases at J; junction bases unmatched: 0. CDR3 sequence reads: CAWSGTSAGELFF. The CDR3 region has the DNA TGTGCCTGGAGTGGGACTAGCGCCGGGGAGCTGTTTTTT.

The rearrangement uses TRBV29-1 and TRBJ2-3; 8 positions match TRBD2. The V gene's germline CDR1 is SQVTM and CDR2 ANQGSEA. The V gene end was trimmed by 4 bases and the J gene end by 2 bases; junction bases not matched to a gene: 5. The CDR3 has 14 residues. This CDR3 is CSVGKRGPTDTQYF. The CDR3 region has the DNA TGCAGCGTTGGGAAGCGGGGGCCCACAGATACGCAGTATTTT.

This sequence joins TRBV24-1 and TRBJ2-1, with a tentative D call TRBD2 (6 bases). V was trimmed by 7 bases and J by 3 bases, leaving 12 bases between them. The CDR3 length is 14 residues. Germline V gene lookup returns CDR1 KGHDR and CDR2 SFDVKD. This CDR3 is CATSAGLGYNEQFF. The CDR3 region has the DNA TGTGCCACCAGCGCGGGGTTAGGCTACAATGAGCAGTTCTTC.

The CDR3 nucleotides are TGTGCCAGCAGCTTAACCCCCCTAGCGGGTGACAATGAGCAGTTCTTC. This encodes CASSLTPLAGDNEQFF. The gene calls are TRBV7-9 and TRBJ2-1; 8 nucleotides agree with TRBD2. Germline CDR1 and CDR2: SEHNR and FQNEAQ (reference sequence). Unmatched junction bases numbered 8, after V lost 2 bases and J lost 5 bases. This CDR3 has 16 amino acids.